Following are 2 T cell receptor beta chains from one sample sequenced in a study of cytomegalovirus exposure and HLA in healthy donors. PCR employed 60 Vbeta and 13 Jbeta primers. Assay used: immunoSEQ multiplex PCR; TCRdb lists only in-frame clones, some missing. The sample has 180,000 or so clones, roughly 9.5% seen once. Sample: PBMCs. All receptors come from a woman younger than 45 in good health and CMV-seropositive.

This chain connects TRBV6-5 to TRBJ2-7; a possible D gene is TRBD2 (5 bases). The CDR3 totals 14 residues. Trimming took off 2 bases at V and 5 bases at J, with 13 bases between the two ends. Per germline, CDR1 MNHEY and CDR2 SVGAGI. The CDR3 reads CASSYARGVDEQYF. The CDR3 region has the DNA TGTGCCAGCAGTTACGCTCGGGGAGTCGACGAGCAGTACTTC.

The J gene is TRBJ1-5, the V gene TRBV30; no clear D gene. CDR1 is GTSNPN, CDR2 SVGIG, per germline (reference sequence). This CDR3 is built from 13 residues. Deletions cut 1 base from V and 6 bases from J, with 10 bases between. CDR3 DNA sequence: TGTGCCTGGAGTGAACAGTCTTCTCAGCCCCAGCATTTT. Encoded protein: CAWSEQSSQPQHF.